Below, 18 T cell receptor beta chains from the same sample are listed, as sequenced in a study of shared clonotypes between healthy human individuals. Some clones are missing from TCRdb's copy, which holds only in-frame ones; the method was immunoSEQ multiplex PCR. This sample carries about 320,000 clones, over 75% of them seen once, and the ten largest clones take 16%. The material sequenced was memory CD8+ T cells sorted from blood. The sample's subset: CD45RO+ cells pooled with CCR7-negative TemRA cells. The receptor source for this set is a man between 18 and 35 years old in good health.

The chain carries TRBV7-8 and TRBJ2-7; 8 bases line up with TRBD1. From germline, CDR1 is SGHVS and CDR2 FQNEAQ. The CDR3 has 16 residues. After removal of 5 bases from V and 2 bases from J, the junction contained 11 bases not matched to a gene. The CDR3: CASSPRDRGRTYEQYF. In nucleotides, the CDR3 is TGTGCCAGCAGCCCGCGCGACAGGGGACGGACCTACGAGCAGTACTTC. Together with reference TRBV7-8 and TRBJ2-7, the CDR3 gives the full variable domain: GAGVSQSPRYKVAKRGQDVALRCDPISGHVSLFWYQQALGQGPEFLTYFQNEAQLDKSGLPSDRFFAERPEGSVSTLKIQRTQQEDSAVYLCASSPRDRGRTYEQYFGPGTRLTVT.

This sequence joins TRBV29-1 and TRBJ2-2; D might be TRBD2 (6 bases). V shed 0 bases and J shed 4 bases, with 12 bases lying between them. Germline V lookup: CDR1 SQVTM, CDR2 ANQGSEA. The CDR3 runs 15 residues. The CDR3 here is CSVEEGRGSTGELFF. CDR3 DNA: TGCAGCGTTGAAGAGGGACGGGGGTCCACCGGGGAGCTGTTTTTT.

The chain couples TRBV2 to TRBJ2-3; 9 bases align to TRBD1. The CDR3 is made up of 14 amino acids. The germline gives CDR1 SNHLY, CDR2 FYNNEI. With V trimmed by 3 bases and J by 4 bases, 2 bases remained unmatched. The CDR3 reads CASSEGQGSDTQYF. CDR3 coding DNA: TGTGCCAGCAGTGAGGGACAGGGCTCAGATACGCAGTATTTT.

The rearrangement uses TRBV27 and TRBJ1-4; TRBD1 agrees at 10 bases. The V gene's germline CDR1 is MNHEY and CDR2 SMNVEV (reference sequence). The CDR3 totals 16 residues. Trimming removed 7 bases from V and 6 bases from J; junction bases left unmatched: 11. The CDR3 nucleotides are TGTGCCAGCAAAGTTTTACCAGGACAGGGGGATGAAAAACTGTTTTTT. As protein: CASKVLPGQGDEKLFF.

J is TRBJ2-6 and V is TRBV27; 9 nucleotides line up with TRBD2. The CDR3 has 16 residues. V was pared by 2 bases and J by 2 bases, with 1 base of the junction left unmatched. In germline, CDR1 is MNHEY, CDR2 SMNVEV (reference sequence). The CDR3 sequence: CASSLLAGTGANVLTF. The CDR3, as DNA: TGTGCCAGCAGTTTACTAGCGGGAACTGGGGCCAACGTCCTGACTTTC.

This clone was recorded only once. V and J are TRBV7-2 and TRBJ2-7, with 8 nucleotides matching TRBD1. V shed 5 bases and J 3 bases; nucleotides not matched to a gene: 12. CDR1 is SGHTA and CDR2 is FQGNSA in the germline V gene. The CDR3 sequence is 16 residues long. CDR3 sequence reads: CASSVGDSTGVYEQYF. In DNA, the CDR3 is TGTGCCAGCAGCGTAGGGGATTCGACAGGGGTCTACGAGCAGTACTTC.

This chain's CDR3 is CASSQVAGGGSGYGYTF. The CDR3 DNA is TGCGCCAGCAGCCAAGTGGCAGGGGGCGGTTCCGGCTATGGCTACACCTTC. This sequence joins TRBV4-1 and TRBJ1-2; 8 nucleotides agree with TRBD1. Unmatched junction bases numbered 11, after V lost 1 base and J lost 4 bases. This CDR3 comprises 17 residues. Germline lookup yields CDR1 MGHRA and CDR2 YSYEKL.

The chain joins TRBV30 to TRBJ2-1; TRBD2 agrees at 7 bases. J lost 9 bases, V lost 0 bases, and 20 bases had no gene match. Per germline, CDR1 GTSNPN and CDR2 SVGIG (reference sequence). The CDR3 consists of 18 residues. This chain's CDR3 is CAWSVLGPGLAEVSEQFF. The CDR3 nucleotides read TGTGCCTGGAGTGTACTGGGGCCTGGGCTAGCGGAGGTCTCTGAGCAGTTCTTC.

A few counts support this clone. This chain joins TRBV6-6 and TRBJ1-5; no reliable D call. Between the trimmed V and J ends, which lost 7 bases and 1 base, there was a span of 11 bases. The CDR3 is made up of 14 amino acids. Germline V lookup: CDR1 MNHNY, CDR2 SVGAGI (reference sequence). The CDR3 DNA reads TGTGCCAGCACCTTAGACGACAGCAATCAGCCCCAGCATTTT. Protein product: CASTLDDSNQPQHF.

The chain employs TRBV10-2 and TRBJ2-1; 9 bases are shared with TRBD2. This CDR3 region has 15 residues. Trimming took 2 bases from V and 3 from J; bases not matched to a gene: 2. From germline, CDR1 is WSHSY and CDR2 SAAADI. The CDR3 region has the DNA TGCGCCAGCAGTGAGGGAGCGGGGGGCTACAATGAGCAGTTCTTC. Translation gives CASSEGAGGYNEQFF.

This chain uses TRBV7-9 with TRBJ2-7; weak D call: TRBD1 (6 bases). The CDR3 runs to 16 residues. V gave up 5 bases and J gave up 4 bases, with 21 bases separating them. Germline loops: CDR1 SEHNR, CDR2 FQNEAQ (reference sequence). CDR3 nucleotides: TGTGCCAGCAGCGTAACCACCGGGACACGTTTATACGAGCAGTACTTC. Protein: CASSVTTGTRLYEQYF.

The chain combines TRBV27 with TRBJ1-2, with 7 bases aligning to TRBD1. The CDR3 runs 14 residues. CDR1 is MNHEY and CDR2 is SMNVEV in the germline V gene (reference sequence). V was pared by 5 bases and J by 0 bases, with 3 bases of the junction left unmatched. CDR3 loop: CASSTGTANYGYTF. The CDR3 DNA is TGTGCCAGCAGTACAGGGACAGCTAACTATGGCTACACCTTC.

CDR3 amino acids: CASSGLAGVWTGELFF. The CDR3 coding sequence is TGTGCCAGCAGTGGTCTAGCGGGGGTCTGGACCGGGGAGCTGTTTTTT. The genes are TRBV6-1 and TRBJ2-2, with 10 bases lining up with TRBD2. The CDR3 covers 16 residues. Germline-derived CDR1 and CDR2 are MNHNS and SASEGT. Germline trimming cut 4 bases from V and 5 bases from J; bases unmatched to any gene: 7.

The chain couples TRBV9 to TRBJ1-1, with D possibly being TRBD1 (6 bases). The CDR3 is 15 residues long. Trimming removed 4 bases at V and 7 bases at J, with 20 bases between. Germline V gene lookup returns CDR1 SGDLS and CDR2 YYNGEE. CDR3 sequence: CASSPLRDTLLEAFF. The CDR3 bases are TGTGCCAGCAGCCCCCTCCGGGACACGCTCCTTGAAGCTTTCTTT.

This clone was detected once. The chain has TRBV13 and TRBJ2-2; possibly TRBD1 or TRBD2 for D (5 bases each). The CDR3 extends over 19 amino acids. Germline CDR1 PRHDT, CDR2 FYEKMQ (reference sequence). Trimming cost V 4 bases and J 0 bases, with 21 bases left between them. Here the CDR3 reads CASSSGGMRDPPNTGELFF. CDR3 DNA sequence: TGTGCCAGCAGCTCCGGAGGTATGAGGGACCCCCCGAACACCGGGGAGCTGTTTTTT.

The V call is TRBV5-4, the J call TRBJ2-5, with TRBD1 identical over 7 bases. The CDR3 is made up of 15 amino acids. The V and J ends lost 4 bases and 2 bases, in that order; junction bases with no gene match: 8. From germline, CDR1 is SGHNT and CDR2 YYREEE (reference sequence). The CDR3 DNA is TGTGCCAGCAGCCCGCCCGGACAGGTTCAAGAGACCCAGTACTTC. Encoded protein: CASSPPGQVQETQYF. Supplemented by reference TRBV5-4 and TRBJ2-5, the full variable domain reads ETGVTQSPTHLIKTRGQQVTLRCSSQSGHNTVSWYQQALGQGPQFIFQYYREEENGRGNFPPRFSGLQFPNYSSELNVNALELDDSALYLCASSPPGQVQETQYFGPGTRLLVL.

V is TRBV29-1 and J is TRBJ2-7, with TRBD1 matching 7 bases. The germline V gene has CDR1 SQVTM and CDR2 ANQGSEA. After removal of 6 bases from V and 0 bases from J, the junction contained 8 bases not matched to a gene. The CDR3 has 14 residues. Here the CDR3 reads CSVAGTEDSYEQYF. The DNA for the CDR3 is TGCAGCGTCGCCGGGACAGAAGACTCCTACGAGCAGTACTTC.

The V and J genes are TRBV29-1 and TRBJ2-5; D uncertain. From germline, CDR1 is SQVTM and CDR2 ANQGSEA. The CDR3 length is 12 residues. Trimming pared 2 bases from V and 5 bases from J, leaving 9 bases between. CDR3 loop: CSVEPFGETQYF. The CDR3, as DNA: TGCAGCGTTGAACCGTTCGGGGAGACCCAGTACTTC.